This section outlines one TCR beta chain sequence together with its context. Trimming removed 1 base from V and 9 bases from J; junction bases left unmatched: 17. Germline V gives CDR1 MDHEN, CDR2 SYDVKM. The CDR3 sequence is 18 residues long. Assay used: immunoSEQ multiplex PCR; TCRdb lists only in-frame clones, some missing. The repertoire holds roughly 890,000 clones, with about 92% as singletons. These data belong to a study of shared clonotypes between healthy human individuals. Naive CD8 populations comprised CD45RO-negative cells positively selected for CCR7, excluding terminally differentiated effector memory CD45RA+ cells.

The clonotype comes from a man aged 25-45 years in good health. The sequencing sample was made of naive CD8+ T cells sorted from blood. The V and J genes are TRBV28 and TRBJ2-1, with 8 positions matching TRBD2. CDR3 sequence (DNA): TGTGCCAGCAGTTTATTGTCGAGCGGGAGTTGGGAGGGCAGTGAGCAGTTCTTC. Its protein is CASSLLSSGSWEGSEQFF.